This TCR beta chain was obtained from a study of graft-versus-host responses after intestinal transplantation. Across the whole study: Each of the recipients got a multivisceral, liver-intestinal, or isolated intestinal transplant. Study-level findings and limits: Allografts of one patient group, those with graft-donor T cell macrochimerism, had high graft-versus-host to host-versus-graft clonal ratios. The study associated peak circulating GvH clone levels with early post-transplant HvG declines. Present in recipient marrow, GvH clones included some that appeared first in ileum or blood.

Assay: immunoSEQ multiplex PCR; the TCRdb copy retains only in-frame clones and omits some. Of about 89,000 clones listed, 85% to 95% were seen once; the top ten hold around 0.19%. As regards this clone: The antigen remains unidentified.

The sequences come from unstimulated CD4+ T cells sorted from spleen or lymph node cells, collected before transplant. This receptor was identified in a human donor who was the organ donor for an intestinal transplant.

Written as DNA, the CDR3 is TGTGCCAGCGCCTCAAGACACGAGCAGTACTTC. Amino acid sequence: CASASRHEQYF. The rearrangement joins TRBV6-1 to TRBJ2-7; D is uncertain. Trimming took off 8 bases at V and 5 bases at J, with 10 bases between the two ends. CDR3 length: 11 residues. Looked up from germline, CDR1 is MNHNS and CDR2 is SASEGT.